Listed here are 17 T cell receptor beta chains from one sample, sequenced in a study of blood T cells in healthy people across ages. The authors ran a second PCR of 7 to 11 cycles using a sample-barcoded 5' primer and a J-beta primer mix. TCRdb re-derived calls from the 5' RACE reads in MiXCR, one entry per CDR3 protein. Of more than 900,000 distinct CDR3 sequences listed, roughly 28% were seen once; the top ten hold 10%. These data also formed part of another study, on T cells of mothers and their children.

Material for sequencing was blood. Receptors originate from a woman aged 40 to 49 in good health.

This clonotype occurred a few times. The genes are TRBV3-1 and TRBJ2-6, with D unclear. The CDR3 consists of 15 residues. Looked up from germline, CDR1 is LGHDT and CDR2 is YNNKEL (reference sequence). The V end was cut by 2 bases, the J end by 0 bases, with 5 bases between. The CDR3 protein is CASSQTSSGANVLTF. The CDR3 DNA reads TGTGCCAGCAGCCAAACAAGCTCTGGGGCCAACGTCCTGACTTTC.

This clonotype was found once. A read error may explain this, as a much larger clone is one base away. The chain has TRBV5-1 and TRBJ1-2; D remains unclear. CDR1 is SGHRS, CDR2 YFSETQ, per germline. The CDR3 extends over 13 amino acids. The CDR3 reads CPSSRPSAYGYTF. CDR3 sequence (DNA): TGCCCCAGCAGCCGACCGAGTGCCTATGGCTACACCTTC.

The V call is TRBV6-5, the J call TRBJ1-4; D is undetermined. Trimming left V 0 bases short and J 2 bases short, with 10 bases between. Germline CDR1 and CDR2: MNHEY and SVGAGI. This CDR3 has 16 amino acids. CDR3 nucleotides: TGTGCCAGCAGTTACTCTTCGCCGGCCACTAATGAAAAACTGTTTTTT. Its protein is CASSYSSPATNEKLFF.

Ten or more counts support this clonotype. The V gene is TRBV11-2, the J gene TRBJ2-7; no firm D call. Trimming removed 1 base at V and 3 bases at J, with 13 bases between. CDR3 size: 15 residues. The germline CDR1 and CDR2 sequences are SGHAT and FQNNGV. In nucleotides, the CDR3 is TGTGCCAGCAGCTTAGGCAACGTACTAAGCTACGAGCAGTACTTC. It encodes CASSLGNVLSYEQYF.

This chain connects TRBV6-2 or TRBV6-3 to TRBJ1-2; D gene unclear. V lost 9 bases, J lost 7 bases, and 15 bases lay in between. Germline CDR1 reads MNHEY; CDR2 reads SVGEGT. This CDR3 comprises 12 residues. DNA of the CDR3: TGTGCCAGTGAGGAGGCAGCCTCTGGCTACACCTTC. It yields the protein CASEEAASGYTF.

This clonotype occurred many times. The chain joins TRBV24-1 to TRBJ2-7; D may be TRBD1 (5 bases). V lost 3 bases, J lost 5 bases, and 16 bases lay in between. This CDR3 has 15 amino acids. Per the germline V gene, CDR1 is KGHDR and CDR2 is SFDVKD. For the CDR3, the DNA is TGTGCCACCAGTGATCCAGGGCAGGAACGTCACGAGCAGTACTTC. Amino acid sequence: CATSDPGQERHEQYF.

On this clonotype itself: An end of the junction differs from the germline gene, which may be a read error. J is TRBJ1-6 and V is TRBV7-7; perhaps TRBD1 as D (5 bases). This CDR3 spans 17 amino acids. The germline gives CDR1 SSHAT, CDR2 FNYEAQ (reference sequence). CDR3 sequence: CASTLGDRRLNNSPLHF. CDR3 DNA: TGTGCTAGCACCTTGGGGGATAGACGGTTAAATAATTCACCCCTCCACTTT.

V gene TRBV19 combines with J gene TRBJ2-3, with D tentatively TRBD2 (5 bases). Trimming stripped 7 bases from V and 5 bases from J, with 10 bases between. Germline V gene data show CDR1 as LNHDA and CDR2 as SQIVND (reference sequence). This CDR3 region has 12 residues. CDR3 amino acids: CASNAGGDTQYF. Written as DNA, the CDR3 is TGTGCCAGTAACGCGGGCGGAGATACGCAGTATTTT.

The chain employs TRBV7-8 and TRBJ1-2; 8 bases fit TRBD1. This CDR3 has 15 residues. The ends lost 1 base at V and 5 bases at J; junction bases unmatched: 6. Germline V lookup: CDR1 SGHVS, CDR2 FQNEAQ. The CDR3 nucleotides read TGTGCCAGCAGCTTAGTAGGACAGGGAAAGTATGGCTACACCTTC. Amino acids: CASSLVGQGKYGYTF. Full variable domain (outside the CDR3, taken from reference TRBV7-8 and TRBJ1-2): GAGVSQSPRYKVAKRGQDVALRCDPISGHVSLFWYQQALGQGPEFLTYFQNEAQLDKSGLPSDRFFAERPEGSVSTLKIQRTQQEDSAVYLCASSLVGQGKYGYTFGSGTRLTVV.

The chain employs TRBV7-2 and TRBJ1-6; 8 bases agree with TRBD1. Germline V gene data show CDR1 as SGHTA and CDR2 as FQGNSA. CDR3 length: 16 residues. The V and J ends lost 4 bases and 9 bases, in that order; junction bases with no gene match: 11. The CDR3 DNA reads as TGTGCCAGCAGCTCACAGGGGGATATCATAGGTTCACCCCTCCACTTT. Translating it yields CASSSQGDIIGSPLHF.

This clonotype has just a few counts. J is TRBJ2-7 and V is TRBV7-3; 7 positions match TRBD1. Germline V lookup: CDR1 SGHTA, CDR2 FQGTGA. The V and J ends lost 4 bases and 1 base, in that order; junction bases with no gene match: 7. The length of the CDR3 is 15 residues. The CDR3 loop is CASSSSGTASYEQYF. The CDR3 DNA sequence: TGTGCCAGCAGCTCCTCCGGGACAGCTTCCTACGAGCAGTACTTC.

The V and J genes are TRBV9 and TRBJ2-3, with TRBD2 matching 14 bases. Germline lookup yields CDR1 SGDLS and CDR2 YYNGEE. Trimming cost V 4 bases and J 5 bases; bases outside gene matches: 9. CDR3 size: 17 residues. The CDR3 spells CASSRRLAGGQGDTQYF. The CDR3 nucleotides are TGTGCCAGCAGCAGAAGACTAGCGGGGGGGCAGGGAGATACGCAGTATTTT.

The CDR3 loop is CSARDLPRAENTEAFF. CDR3 nucleotides: TGCAGTGCTAGAGATCTCCCCAGGGCCGAGAACACTGAAGCTTTCTTT. V gene TRBV20-1 combines with J gene TRBJ1-1; perhaps TRBD1 as D (5 bases). Germline values: CDR1 DFQATT, CDR2 SNEGSKA (reference sequence). The CDR3 covers 16 residues. Deletions cut 0 bases from V and 1 base from J, with 15 bases between.

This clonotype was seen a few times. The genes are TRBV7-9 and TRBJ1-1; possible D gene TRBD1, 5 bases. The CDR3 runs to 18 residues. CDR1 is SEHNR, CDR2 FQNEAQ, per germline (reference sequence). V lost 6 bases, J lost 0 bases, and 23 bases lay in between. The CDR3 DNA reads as TGTGCCAGCAGACCGGGGACGGACGGCCTCGCAATGAACACTGAAGCTTTCTTT. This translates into CASRPGTDGLAMNTEAFF.

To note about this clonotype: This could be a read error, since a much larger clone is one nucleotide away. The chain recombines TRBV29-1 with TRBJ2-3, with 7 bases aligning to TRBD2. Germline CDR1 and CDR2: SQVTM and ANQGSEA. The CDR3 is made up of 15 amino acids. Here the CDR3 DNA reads TGCAGCGTTGAAAGGAGCGGGGATAGCATAGATACGCAGTATTTT. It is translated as CSVERSGDSIDTQYF.

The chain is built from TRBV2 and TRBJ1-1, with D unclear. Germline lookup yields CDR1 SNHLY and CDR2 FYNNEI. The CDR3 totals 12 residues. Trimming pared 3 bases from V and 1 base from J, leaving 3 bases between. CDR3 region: CASSETNTEAFF. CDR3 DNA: TGTGCCAGCAGTGAGACGAACACTGAAGCTTTCTTT.

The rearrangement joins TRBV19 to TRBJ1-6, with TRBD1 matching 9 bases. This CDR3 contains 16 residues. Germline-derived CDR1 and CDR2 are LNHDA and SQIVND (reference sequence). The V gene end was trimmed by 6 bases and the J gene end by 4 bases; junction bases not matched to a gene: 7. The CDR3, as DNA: TGTGCCAGTAGCCTCTGGACAGGGGATTATAATTCACCCCTCCACTTT. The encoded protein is CASSLWTGDYNSPLHF.